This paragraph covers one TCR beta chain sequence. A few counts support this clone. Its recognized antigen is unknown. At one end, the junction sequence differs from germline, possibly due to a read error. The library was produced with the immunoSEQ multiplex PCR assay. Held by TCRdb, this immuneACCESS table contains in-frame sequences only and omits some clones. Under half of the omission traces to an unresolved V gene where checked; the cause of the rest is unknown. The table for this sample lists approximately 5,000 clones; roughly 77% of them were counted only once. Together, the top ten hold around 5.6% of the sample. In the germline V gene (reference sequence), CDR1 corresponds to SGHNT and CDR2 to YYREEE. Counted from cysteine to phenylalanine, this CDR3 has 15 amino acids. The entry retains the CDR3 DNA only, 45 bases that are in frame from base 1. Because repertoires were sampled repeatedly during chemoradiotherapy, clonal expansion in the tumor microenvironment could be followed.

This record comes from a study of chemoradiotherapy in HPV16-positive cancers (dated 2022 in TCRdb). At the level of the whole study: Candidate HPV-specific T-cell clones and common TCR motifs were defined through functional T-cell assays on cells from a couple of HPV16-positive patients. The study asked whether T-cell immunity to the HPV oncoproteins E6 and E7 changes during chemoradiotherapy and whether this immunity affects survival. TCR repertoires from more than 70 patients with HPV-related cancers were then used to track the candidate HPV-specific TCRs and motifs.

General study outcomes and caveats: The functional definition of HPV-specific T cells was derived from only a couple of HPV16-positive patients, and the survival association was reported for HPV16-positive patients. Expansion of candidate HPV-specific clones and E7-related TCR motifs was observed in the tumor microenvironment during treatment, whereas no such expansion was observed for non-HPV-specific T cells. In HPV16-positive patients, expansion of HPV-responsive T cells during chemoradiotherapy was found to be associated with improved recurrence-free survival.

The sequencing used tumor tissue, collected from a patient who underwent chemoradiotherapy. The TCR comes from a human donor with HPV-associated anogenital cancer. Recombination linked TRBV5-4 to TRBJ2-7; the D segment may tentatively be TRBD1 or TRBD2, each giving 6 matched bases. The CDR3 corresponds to CASSLLFGGSHEQYF. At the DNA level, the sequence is TGTGCCAGCAGTCTCCTCTTCGGGGGCTCCCACGAGCAGTACTTC. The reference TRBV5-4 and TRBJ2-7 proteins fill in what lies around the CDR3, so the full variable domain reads ETGVTQSPTHLIKTRGQQVTLRCSSQSGHNTVSWYQQALGQGPQFIFQYYREEENGRGNFPPRFSGLQFPNYSSELNVNALELDDSALYLCASSLLFGGSHEQYFGPGTRLTVT.